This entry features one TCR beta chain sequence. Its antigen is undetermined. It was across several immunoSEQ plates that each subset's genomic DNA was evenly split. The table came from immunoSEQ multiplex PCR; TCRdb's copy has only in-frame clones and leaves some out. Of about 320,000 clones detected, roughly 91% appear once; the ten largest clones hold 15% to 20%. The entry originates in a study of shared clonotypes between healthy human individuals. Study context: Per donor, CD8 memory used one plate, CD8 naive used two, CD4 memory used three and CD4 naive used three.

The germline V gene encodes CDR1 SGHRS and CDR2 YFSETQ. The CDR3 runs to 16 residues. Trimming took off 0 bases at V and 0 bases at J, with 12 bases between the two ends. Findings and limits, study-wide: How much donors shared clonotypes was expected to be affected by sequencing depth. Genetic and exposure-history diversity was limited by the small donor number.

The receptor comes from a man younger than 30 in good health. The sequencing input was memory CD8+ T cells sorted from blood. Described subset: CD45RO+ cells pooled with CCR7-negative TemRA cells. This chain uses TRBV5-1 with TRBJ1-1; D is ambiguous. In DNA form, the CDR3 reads TGCGCCAGCAGCTTGGGTACAACTCCCATGAACACTGAAGCTTTCTTT. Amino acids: CASSLGTTPMNTEAFF. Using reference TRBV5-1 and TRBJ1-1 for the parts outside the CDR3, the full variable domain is KAGVTQTPRYLIKTRGQQVTLSCSPISGHRSVSWYQQTPGQGLQFLFEYFSETQRNKGNFPGRFSGRQFSNSRSEMNVSTLELGDSALYLCASSLGTTPMNTEAFFGQGTRLTVV.